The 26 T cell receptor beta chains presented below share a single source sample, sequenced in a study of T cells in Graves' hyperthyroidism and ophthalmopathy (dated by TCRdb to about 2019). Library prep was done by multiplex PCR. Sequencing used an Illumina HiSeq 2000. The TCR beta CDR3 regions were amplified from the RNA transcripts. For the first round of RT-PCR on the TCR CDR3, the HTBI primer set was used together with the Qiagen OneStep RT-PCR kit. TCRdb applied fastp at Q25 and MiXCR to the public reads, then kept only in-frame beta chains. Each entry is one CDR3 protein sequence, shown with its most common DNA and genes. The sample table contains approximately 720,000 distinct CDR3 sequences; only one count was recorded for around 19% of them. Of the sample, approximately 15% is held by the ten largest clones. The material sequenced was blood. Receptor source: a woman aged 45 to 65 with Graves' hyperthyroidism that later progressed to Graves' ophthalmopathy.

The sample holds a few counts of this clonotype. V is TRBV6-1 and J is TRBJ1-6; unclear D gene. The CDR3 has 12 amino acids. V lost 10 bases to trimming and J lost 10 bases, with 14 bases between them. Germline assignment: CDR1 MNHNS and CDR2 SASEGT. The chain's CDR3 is CAITDRLSPLHF. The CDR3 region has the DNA TGTGCCATCACGGACCGCCTATCACCCCTCCACTTT.

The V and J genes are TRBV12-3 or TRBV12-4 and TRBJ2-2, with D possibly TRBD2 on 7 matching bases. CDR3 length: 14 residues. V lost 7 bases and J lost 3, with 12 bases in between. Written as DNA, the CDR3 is TGTGCCAGCAAGGAGGGGGGGTACACCGGGGAGCTGTTTTTT. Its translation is CASKEGGYTGELFF.

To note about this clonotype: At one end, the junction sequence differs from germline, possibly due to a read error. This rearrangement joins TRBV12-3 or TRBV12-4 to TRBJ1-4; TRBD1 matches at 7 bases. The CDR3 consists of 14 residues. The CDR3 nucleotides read TGTGCCAGCAGTCCAGGGGGAGCTAATGAAAAACTGCTTTTT. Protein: CASSPGGANEKLLF.

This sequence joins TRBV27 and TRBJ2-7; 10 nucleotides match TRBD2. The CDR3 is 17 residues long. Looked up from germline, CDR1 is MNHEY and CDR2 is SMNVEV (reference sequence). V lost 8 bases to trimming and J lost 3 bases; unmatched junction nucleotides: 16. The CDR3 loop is CASQAQHSGGRDYEQYF. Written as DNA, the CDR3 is TGTGCCAGCCAGGCCCAGCATAGCGGGGGGCGAGACTACGAGCAGTACTTC.

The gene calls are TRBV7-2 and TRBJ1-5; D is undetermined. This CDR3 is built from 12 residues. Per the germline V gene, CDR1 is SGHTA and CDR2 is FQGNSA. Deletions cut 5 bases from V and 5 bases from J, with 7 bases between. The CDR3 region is CASSHDYQPQHF. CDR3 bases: TGTGCCAGCAGCCACGACTATCAGCCCCAGCATTTT.

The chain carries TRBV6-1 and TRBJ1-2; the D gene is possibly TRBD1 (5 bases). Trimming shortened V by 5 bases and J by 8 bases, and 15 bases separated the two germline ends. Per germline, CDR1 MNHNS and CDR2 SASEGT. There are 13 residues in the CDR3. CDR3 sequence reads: CASSPSAGSGYTF. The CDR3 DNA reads TGTGCCAGCAGTCCAAGCGCAGGGAGCGGCTACACCTTC.

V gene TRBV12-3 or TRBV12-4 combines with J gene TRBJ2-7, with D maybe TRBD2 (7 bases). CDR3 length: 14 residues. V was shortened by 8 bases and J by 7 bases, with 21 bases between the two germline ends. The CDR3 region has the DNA TGTGCCAGCGGCGGGGGCCAGGTCTCACTTGAGCAGTACTTC. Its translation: CASGGGQVSLEQYF.

The CDR3 DNA reads TGTGCCAGCAGTTCTGCCCGGAGGGGATTCTTTGGCTACACCTTC. This encodes CASSSARRGFFGYTF. The rearrangement uses TRBV27 and TRBJ1-2; possibly TRBD1 for D (5 bases). This CDR3 is 15 amino acids long. Germline V lookup: CDR1 MNHEY, CDR2 SMNVEV (reference sequence). The V gene lost 4 bases and the J gene lost 7 bases, with 19 bases spanning the gap.

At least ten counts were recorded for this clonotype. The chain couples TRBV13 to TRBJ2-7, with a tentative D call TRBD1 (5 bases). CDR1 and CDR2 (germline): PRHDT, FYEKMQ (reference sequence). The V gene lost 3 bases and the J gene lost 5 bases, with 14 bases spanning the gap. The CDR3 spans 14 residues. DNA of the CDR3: TGTGCCAGCAGCTTGGTTTCCAGGGTAGACGAGCAGTACTTC. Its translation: CASSLVSRVDEQYF. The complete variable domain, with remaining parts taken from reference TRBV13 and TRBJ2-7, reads AAGVIQSPRHLIKEKRETATLKCYPIPRHDTVYWYQQGPGQDPQFLISFYEKMQSDKGSIPDRFSAQQFSDYHSELNMSSLELGDSALYFCASSLVSRVDEQYFGPGTRLTVT.

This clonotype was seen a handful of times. The CDR3 here is CASSQPRTGVYNEQFF. CDR3 sequence (DNA): TGCGCCAGCAGCCAACCTAGGACAGGGGTCTACAATGAGCAGTTCTTC. The chain recombines TRBV5-1 with TRBJ2-1; 9 nucleotides agree with TRBD1. J lost 3 bases, V lost 4 bases, and 8 bases had no gene match. Germline-derived CDR1 and CDR2 are SGHRS and YFSETQ. The length of the CDR3 is 16 residues. Based on the CDR3 plus reference TRBV5-1 and TRBJ2-1, the full variable domain is KAGVTQTPRYLIKTRGQQVTLSCSPISGHRSVSWYQQTPGQGLQFLFEYFSETQRNKGNFPGRFSGRQFSNSRSEMNVSTLELGDSALYLCASSQPRTGVYNEQFFGPGTRLTVL.

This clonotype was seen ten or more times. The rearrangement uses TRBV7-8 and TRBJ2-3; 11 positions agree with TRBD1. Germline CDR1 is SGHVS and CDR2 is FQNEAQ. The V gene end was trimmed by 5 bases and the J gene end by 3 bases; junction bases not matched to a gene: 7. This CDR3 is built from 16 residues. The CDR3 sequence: CASSPRTGGMTDTQYF. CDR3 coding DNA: TGTGCCAGCAGCCCGCGGACAGGGGGCATGACAGATACGCAGTATTTT.

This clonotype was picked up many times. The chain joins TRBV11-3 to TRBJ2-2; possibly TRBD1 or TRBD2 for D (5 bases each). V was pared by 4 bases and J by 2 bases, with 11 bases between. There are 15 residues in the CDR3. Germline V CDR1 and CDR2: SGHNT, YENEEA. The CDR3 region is CASSSGTVNTGELFF. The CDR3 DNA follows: TGTGCCAGCAGCTCCGGGACGGTCAACACCGGGGAGCTGTTTTTT.

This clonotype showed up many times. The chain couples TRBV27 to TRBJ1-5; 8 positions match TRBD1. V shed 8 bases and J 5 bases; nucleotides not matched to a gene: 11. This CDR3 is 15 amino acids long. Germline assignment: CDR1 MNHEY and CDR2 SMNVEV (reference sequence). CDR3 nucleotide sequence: TGTGCCAGCTCCCCCGAGGGACAGGCCCATCAGCCCCAGCATTTT. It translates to CASSPEGQAHQPQHF.

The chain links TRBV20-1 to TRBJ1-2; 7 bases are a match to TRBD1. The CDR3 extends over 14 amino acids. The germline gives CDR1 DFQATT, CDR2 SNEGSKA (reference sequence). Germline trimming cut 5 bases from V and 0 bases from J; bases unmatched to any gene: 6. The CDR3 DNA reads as TGCAGTGCTTCCCGACAGGGAGCTAACTATGGCTACACCTTC. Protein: CSASRQGANYGYTF.

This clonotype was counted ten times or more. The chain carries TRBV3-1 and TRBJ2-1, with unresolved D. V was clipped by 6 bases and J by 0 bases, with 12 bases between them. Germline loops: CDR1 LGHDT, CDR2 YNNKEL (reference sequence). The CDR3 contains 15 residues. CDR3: CASSRSQSSYNEQFF. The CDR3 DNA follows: TGTGCCAGCAGTCGGAGCCAAAGCTCCTACAATGAGCAGTTCTTC.

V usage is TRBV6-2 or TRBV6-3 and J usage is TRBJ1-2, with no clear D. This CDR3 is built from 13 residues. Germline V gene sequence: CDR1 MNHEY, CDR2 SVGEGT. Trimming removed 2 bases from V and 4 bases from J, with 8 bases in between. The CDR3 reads CASSYLQIYGYTF. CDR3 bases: TGTGCCAGCAGTTACCTACAGATCTATGGCTACACCTTC.

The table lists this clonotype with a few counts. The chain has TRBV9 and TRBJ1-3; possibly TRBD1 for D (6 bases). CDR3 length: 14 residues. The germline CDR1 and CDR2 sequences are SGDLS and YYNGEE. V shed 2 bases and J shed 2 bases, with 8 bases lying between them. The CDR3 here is CASSVRDTGNTIYF. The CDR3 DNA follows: TGTGCCAGCAGCGTCCGGGACACTGGAAACACCATATATTTT.

CDR3 amino acids: CASSPRDRGMRTGELFF. The CDR3 coding sequence is TGTGCCAGCAGTCCAAGGGACAGGGGAATGCGCACCGGGGAGCTGTTTTTT. The genes are TRBV13 and TRBJ2-2, with TRBD1 matching 10 bases. The J segment lost 4 bases and the V segment lost 6 bases, leaving 11 bases of the junction unmatched. The CDR3 has 17 residues. Germline CDR1 is PRHDT and CDR2 is FYEKMQ (reference sequence).

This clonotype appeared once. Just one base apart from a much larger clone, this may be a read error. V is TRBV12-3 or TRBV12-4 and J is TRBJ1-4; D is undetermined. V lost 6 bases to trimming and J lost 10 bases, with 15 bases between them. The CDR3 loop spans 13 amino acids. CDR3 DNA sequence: TGTGCCAGCAGGGCGGAGGGCCAGGTAAAACTGTTTTTT. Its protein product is CASRAEGQVKLFF.

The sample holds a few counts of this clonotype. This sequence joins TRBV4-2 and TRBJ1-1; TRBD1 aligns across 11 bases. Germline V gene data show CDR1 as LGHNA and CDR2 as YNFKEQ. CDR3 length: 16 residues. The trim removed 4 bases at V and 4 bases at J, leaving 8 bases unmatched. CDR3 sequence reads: CASSLTGQGAFTEAFF. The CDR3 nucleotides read TGTGCCAGCAGCCTAACAGGACAGGGGGCTTTCACTGAAGCTTTCTTT.

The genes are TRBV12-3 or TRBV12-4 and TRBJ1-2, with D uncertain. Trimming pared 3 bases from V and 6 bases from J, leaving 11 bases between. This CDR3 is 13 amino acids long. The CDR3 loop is CASSFQDVHGYTF. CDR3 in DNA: TGTGCCAGCAGTTTTCAGGACGTCCATGGCTACACCTTC.

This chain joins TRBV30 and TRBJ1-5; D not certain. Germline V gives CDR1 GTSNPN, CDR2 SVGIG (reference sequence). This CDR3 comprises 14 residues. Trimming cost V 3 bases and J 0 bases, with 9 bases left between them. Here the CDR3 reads CAWSAASSNQPQHF. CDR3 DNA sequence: TGTGCCTGGAGCGCAGCCAGTAGCAATCAGCCCCAGCATTTT.

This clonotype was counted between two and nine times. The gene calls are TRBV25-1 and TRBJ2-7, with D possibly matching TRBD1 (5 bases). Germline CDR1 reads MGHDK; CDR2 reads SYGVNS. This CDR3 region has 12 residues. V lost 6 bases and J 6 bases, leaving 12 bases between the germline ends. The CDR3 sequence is CASSLTVREQYF. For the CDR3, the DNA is TGTGCCAGCAGCCTGACAGTACGCGAGCAGTACTTC.

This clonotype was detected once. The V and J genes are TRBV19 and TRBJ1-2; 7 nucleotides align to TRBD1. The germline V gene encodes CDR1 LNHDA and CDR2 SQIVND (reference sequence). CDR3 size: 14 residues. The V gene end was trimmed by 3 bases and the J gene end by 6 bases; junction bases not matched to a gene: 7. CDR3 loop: CASSIGTGVDGYTF. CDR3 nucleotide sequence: TGTGCCAGTAGTATCGGAACAGGGGTCGATGGCTACACCTTC.

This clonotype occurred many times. The CDR3 loop reads CSAKHNHNKEQYF. The DNA of the CDR3 is TGCAGTGCCAAACACAACCACAATAAGGAGCAGTACTTC. The chain recombines TRBV20-1 with TRBJ2-7; D is undetermined. This CDR3 has 13 residues. Trimming cost V 6 bases and J 7 bases, with 19 bases left between them. Germline V gene lookup returns CDR1 DFQATT and CDR2 SNEGSKA (reference sequence).

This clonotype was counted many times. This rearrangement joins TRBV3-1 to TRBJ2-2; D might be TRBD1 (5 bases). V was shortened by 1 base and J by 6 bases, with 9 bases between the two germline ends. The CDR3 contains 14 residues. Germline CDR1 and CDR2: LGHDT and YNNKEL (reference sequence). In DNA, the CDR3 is TGTGCCAGCAGCCAAGGCCAGGGTTCCGGGGAGCTGTTTTTT. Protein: CASSQGQGSGELFF.